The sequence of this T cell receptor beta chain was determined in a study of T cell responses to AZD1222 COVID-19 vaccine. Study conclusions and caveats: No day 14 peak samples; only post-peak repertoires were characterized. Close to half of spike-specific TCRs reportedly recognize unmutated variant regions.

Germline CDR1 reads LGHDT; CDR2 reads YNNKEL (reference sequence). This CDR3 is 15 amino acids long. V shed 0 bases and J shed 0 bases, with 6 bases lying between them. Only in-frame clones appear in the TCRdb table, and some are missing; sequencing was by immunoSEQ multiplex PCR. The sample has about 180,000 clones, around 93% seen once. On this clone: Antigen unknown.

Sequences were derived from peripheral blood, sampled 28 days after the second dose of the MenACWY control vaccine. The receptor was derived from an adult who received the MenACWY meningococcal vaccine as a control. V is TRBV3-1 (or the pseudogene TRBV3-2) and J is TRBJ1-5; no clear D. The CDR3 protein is CASSQDGLSNQPQHF. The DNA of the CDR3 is TGTGCCAGCAGCCAAGACGGTCTTAGCAATCAGCCCCAGCATTTT.